The rows below give T cell receptor beta chains drawn from one sample of a study of shared clonotypes between healthy human individuals. The assay was immunoSEQ multiplex PCR, and TCRdb's table has in-frame clones only and misses some. The repertoire has over 2 million clones, less than 95% of them found once; the top ten carry about 0.41%. Material: naive CD4+ T cells from PBMCs. All receptors derive from a man younger than 35 in good health. Some clones in this sample may be carry-over from other donors' samples. The CDR3 runs from the conserved cysteine through the conserved F or W. The D gene is left open where the match is weak. Size tells how often a clone was seen (once, few, many) or the class of an expanded clone, and some rows leave it out.

d_call: TRBD1
j_call: TRBJ1-3
v_call: TRBV14
clone_size: .
cdr3_aa: CASSQYGTGTGNTIYF
cdr3_nt: TGTGCCAGCAGCCAATACGGGACAGGGACTGGAAACACCATATATTTT

d_call: TRBD1
j_call: TRBJ2-3
v_call: TRBV7-9
clone_size: .
cdr3_aa: CASSRDRAGPDTQYF
cdr3_nt: TGTGCCAGCAGCCGGGACAGGGCCGGACCAGATACGCAGTATTTT

d_call: .
j_call: TRBJ2-7
v_call: TRBV10-3
clone_size: .
cdr3_aa: CAISDRWYEQYF
cdr3_nt: TGTGCCATCAGTGACAGGTGGTACGAGCAGTACTTC

d_call: .
j_call: TRBJ2-1
v_call: TRBV11-3
clone_size: .
cdr3_aa: CASSLVGGYNEQFF
cdr3_nt: TGTGCCAGCAGCCTCGTCGGGGGTTACAATGAGCAGTTCTTC

d_call: TRBD2
j_call: TRBJ2-7
v_call: TRBV5-1
clone_size: .
cdr3_aa: CASSLASLAQTGGEQYF
cdr3_nt: TGCGCCAGCAGCTTGGCCAGTTTGGCGCAAACGGGAGGCGAGCAGTACTTC

d_call: .
j_call: TRBJ2-3
v_call: TRBV5-4
clone_size: .
cdr3_aa: CASSLGGTGDTQYF
cdr3_nt: TGTGCCAGCAGCTTGGGCGGGACTGGAGATACGCAGTATTTT

d_call: TRBD2
j_call: TRBJ2-1
v_call: TRBV11-2
clone_size: once
cdr3_aa: CASSLDLALAGQFF
cdr3_nt: TGTGCCAGCAGCTTAGATCTGGCCCTAGCGGGCCAGTTCTTC

d_call: .
j_call: TRBJ2-7
v_call: TRBV20-1
clone_size: .
cdr3_aa: CSASSTYEQYF
cdr3_nt: TGCAGTGCTAGCAGTACCTACGAGCAGTACTTC

d_call: .
j_call: TRBJ1-1
v_call: TRBV2
clone_size: .
cdr3_aa: CASSGSGGGGTEAFF
cdr3_nt: TGTGCCAGCAGTGGTTCAGGTGGGGGGGGCACTGAAGCTTTCTTT

d_call: TRBD2
j_call: TRBJ2-7
v_call: TRBV5-1
clone_size: .
cdr3_aa: CASQLAGGPEQYF
cdr3_nt: TGCGCCAGCCAACTAGCGGGAGGGCCCGAGCAGTACTTC

d_call: .
j_call: TRBJ2-3
v_call: TRBV29-1
clone_size: .
cdr3_aa: CSVGQATSTDTQYF
cdr3_nt: TGCAGCGTTGGGCAGGCTACTAGCACAGATACGCAGTATTTT

d_call: .
j_call: TRBJ2-1
v_call: TRBV29-1
clone_size: .
cdr3_aa: CSVERTYNEQFF
cdr3_nt: TGCAGCGTTGAGAGGACGTACAATGAGCAGTTCTTC

d_call: .
j_call: TRBJ2-5
v_call: TRBV19
clone_size: .
cdr3_aa: CAAGGQETQYF
cdr3_nt: TGTGCCGCCGGGGGCCAAGAGACCCAGTACTTC

d_call: TRBD1
j_call: TRBJ1-5
v_call: TRBV29-1
clone_size: .
cdr3_aa: CSVETGGGNQPQHF
cdr3_nt: TGCAGCGTTGAGACAGGGGGAGGGAATCAGCCCCAGCATTTT

d_call: .
j_call: TRBJ1-5
v_call: TRBV5-1
clone_size: .
cdr3_aa: CASLQEVTQPQHF
cdr3_nt: TGCGCCAGCCTTCAGGAGGTCACTCAGCCCCAGCATTTT

d_call: TRBD1
j_call: TRBJ2-7
v_call: TRBV28
clone_size: .
cdr3_aa: CASRSLRTGWEQYF
cdr3_nt: TGTGCCAGCAGATCTCTGAGGACAGGGTGGGAGCAGTACTTC

d_call: TRBD1
j_call: TRBJ1-5
v_call: TRBV7-2
clone_size: .
cdr3_aa: CASSSGQGADQPQHF
cdr3_nt: TGTGCCAGCAGCTCGGGACAGGGTGCCGATCAGCCCCAGCATTTT

d_call: .
j_call: TRBJ2-2
v_call: TRBV19
clone_size: .
cdr3_aa: CASNQRAGELFF
cdr3_nt: TGTGCCAGTAATCAGAGGGCCGGGGAGCTGTTTTTT

d_call: TRBD2
j_call: TRBJ2-2
v_call: TRBV2
clone_size: .
cdr3_aa: CASSFSRTSGSNMNTGELFF
cdr3_nt: TGTGCCAGCAGTTTCTCGCGGACTAGCGGGAGTAATATGAACACCGGGGAGCTGTTTTTT

d_call: .
j_call: TRBJ2-7
v_call: TRBV7-9
clone_size: .
cdr3_aa: CASSQAGRSYEQYF
cdr3_nt: TGTGCCAGCAGCCAGGCGGGACGGTCCTACGAGCAGTACTTC

d_call: TRBD2
j_call: TRBJ2-1
v_call: TRBV28
clone_size: once
cdr3_aa: CASSRAGVGTEQFF
cdr3_nt: TGTGCCAGCAGTAGAGCGGGAGTGGGAACCGAGCAGTTCTTC

d_call: .
j_call: TRBJ2-7
v_call: TRBV11-2
clone_size: .
cdr3_aa: CASSWGRSMAHYEQYF
cdr3_nt: TGTGCCAGCAGCTGGGGAAGGTCTATGGCGCACTACGAGCAGTACTTC

d_call: .
j_call: TRBJ1-2
v_call: TRBV6-5
clone_size: .
cdr3_aa: CASSPGRTRNGYTF
cdr3_nt: TGTGCCAGCAGCCCTGGGAGGACACGGAACGGCTACACCTTC

d_call: .
j_call: TRBJ2-2
v_call: TRBV20-1
clone_size: few
cdr3_aa: CSARSAGELFF
cdr3_nt: TGCAGTGCTAGGTCAGCCGGGGAGCTGTTTTTT

d_call: .
j_call: TRBJ1-1
v_call: TRBV15
clone_size: .
cdr3_aa: CATSRDGRNTEAFF
cdr3_nt: TGTGCCACCAGCAGAGATGGCCGGAACACTGAAGCTTTCTTT

d_call: .
j_call: TRBJ2-7
v_call: TRBV7-9
clone_size: .
cdr3_aa: CASSSRRASYEQYF
cdr3_nt: TGTGCCAGCAGCTCGAGGAGGGCCAGCTACGAGCAGTACTTC

d_call: .
j_call: TRBJ2-2
v_call: TRBV7-3
clone_size: .
cdr3_aa: CASSYGGPNTGELFF
cdr3_nt: TGTGCCAGCAGCTACGGGGGACCAAACACCGGGGAGCTGTTTTTT

d_call: .
j_call: TRBJ2-7
v_call: TRBV7-9
clone_size: .
cdr3_aa: CASSLVLTAYYEQYF
cdr3_nt: TGTGCCAGCAGCTTGGTTCTCACAGCCTACTACGAGCAGTACTTC

d_call: .
j_call: TRBJ2-3
v_call: TRBV7-3
clone_size: .
cdr3_aa: CASSLMSASTDTQYF
cdr3_nt: TGTGCCAGCAGCTTAATGTCGGCTAGCACAGATACGCAGTATTTT

d_call: .
j_call: TRBJ1-2
v_call: TRBV6-1
clone_size: .
cdr3_aa: CASSESGYGYTF
cdr3_nt: TGTGCCAGCAGTGAATCTGGCTATGGCTACACCTTC